This T cell receptor (beta chain) was profiled in a study of blood T cells in healthy people across ages. Primed by a sample-barcoded 5' primer and a J-beta primer mix, a second PCR proceeded for about 6 to 12 cycles. TCRdb re-derived calls from the 5' RACE reads in MiXCR, one entry per CDR3 protein. In the table there are about 830,000 distinct CDR3 sequences, about 59% of which are singletons. The germline CDR1 and CDR2 sequences are LGHNA and YSLEER. The CDR3 covers 14 residues. Details on this clonotype: The junction departs from the called germline gene at one end, perhaps through a read error.

The TCR comes from a man aged 25 to 40 in good health. The material sequenced was blood. The chain employs TRBV4-3 and TRBJ2-3, with 10 bases identical to TRBD1. Here the CDR3 DNA reads TGCGTCAGCAGCCAAGGACAGGGGGCAGATACGCAGTATTTT. Its translation is CVSSQGQGADTQYF.